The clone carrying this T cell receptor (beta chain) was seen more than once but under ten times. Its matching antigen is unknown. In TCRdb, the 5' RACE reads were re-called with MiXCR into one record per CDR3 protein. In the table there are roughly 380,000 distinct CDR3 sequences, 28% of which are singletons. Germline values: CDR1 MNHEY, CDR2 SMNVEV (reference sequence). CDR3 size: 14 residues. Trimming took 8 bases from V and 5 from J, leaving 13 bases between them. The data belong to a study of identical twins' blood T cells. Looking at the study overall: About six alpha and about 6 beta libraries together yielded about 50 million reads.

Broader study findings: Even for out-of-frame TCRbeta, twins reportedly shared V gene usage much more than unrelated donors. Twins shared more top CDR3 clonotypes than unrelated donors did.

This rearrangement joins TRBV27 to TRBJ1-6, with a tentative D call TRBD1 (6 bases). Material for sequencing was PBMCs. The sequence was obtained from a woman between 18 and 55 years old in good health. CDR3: CASRTDLDNSPLHF. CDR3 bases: TGTGCCAGCCGGACAGATTTGGATAATTCACCCCTCCACTTT.